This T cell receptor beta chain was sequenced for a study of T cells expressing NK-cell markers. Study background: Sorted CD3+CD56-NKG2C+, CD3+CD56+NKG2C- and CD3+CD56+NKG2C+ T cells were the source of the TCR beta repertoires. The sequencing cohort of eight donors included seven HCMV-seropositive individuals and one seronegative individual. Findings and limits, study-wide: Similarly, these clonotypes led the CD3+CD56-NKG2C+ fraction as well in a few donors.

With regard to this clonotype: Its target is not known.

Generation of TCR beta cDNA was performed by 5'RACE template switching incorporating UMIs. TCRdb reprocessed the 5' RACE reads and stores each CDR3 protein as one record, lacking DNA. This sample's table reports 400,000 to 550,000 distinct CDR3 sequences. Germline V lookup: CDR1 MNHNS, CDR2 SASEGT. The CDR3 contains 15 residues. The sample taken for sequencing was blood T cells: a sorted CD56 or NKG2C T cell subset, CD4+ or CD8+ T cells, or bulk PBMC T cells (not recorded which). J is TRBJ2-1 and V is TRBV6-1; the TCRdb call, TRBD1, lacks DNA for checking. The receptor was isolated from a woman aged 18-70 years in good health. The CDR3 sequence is CASSLTGTGYNEQFF.